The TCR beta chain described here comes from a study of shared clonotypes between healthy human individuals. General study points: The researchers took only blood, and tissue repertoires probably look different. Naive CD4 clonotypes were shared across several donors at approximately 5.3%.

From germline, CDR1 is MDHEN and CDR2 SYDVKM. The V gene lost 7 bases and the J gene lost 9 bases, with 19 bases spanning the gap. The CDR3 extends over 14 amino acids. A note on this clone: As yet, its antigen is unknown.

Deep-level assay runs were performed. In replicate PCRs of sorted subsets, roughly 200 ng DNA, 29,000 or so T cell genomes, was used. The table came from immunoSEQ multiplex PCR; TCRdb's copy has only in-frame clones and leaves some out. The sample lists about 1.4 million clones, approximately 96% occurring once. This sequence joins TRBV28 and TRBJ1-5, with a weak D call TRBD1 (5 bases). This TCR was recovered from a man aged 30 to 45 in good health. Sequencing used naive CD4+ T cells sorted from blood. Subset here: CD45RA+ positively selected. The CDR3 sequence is CASTPGTRVGPQHF. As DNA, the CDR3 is TGTGCCAGCACCCCCGGGACGAGAGTAGGGCCCCAGCATTTT. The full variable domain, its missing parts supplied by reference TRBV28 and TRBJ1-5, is DVKVTQSSRYLVKRTGEKVFLECVQDMDHENMFWYRQDPGLGLRLIYFSYDVKMKEKGDIPEGYSVSREKKERFSLILESASTNQTSMYLCASTPGTRVGPQHFGDGTRLSIL.